The following is a TCR beta chain sequence with its context. The sample belongs to a study of blood T cell repertoires in COVID-19. As for the study in general: COVID-19 samples collected from the United States, Italy and Spain covered acute and convalescent phases. Nucleic acid was either cDNA or gDNA, and it came from T cells, B-cell-depleted T cells, or PBMCs.

Under the authors' procedure: Amplified reference gene primers provided the basis for estimating nucleated cell counts. Method: immunoSEQ multiplex PCR; TCRdb's copy keeps in-frame clones and lacks some. V, J and clone size reflect that table, while D and trimming were determined from the DNA. The repertoire holds some 360,000 clones, with roughly 89% as singletons. Germline assignment: CDR1 ENHRY and CDR2 SYGVKD. The length of the CDR3 is 14 residues. V lost 2 bases and J 2 bases, leaving 9 bases between the germline ends. The receptor comes from a woman aged 60-75 years with COVID-19, enrolled during active disease. V gene TRBV10-3 combines with J gene TRBJ1-1; D not certain. Input material: peripheral blood. Written as DNA, the CDR3 is TGTGCCATCAGTGAGAGACAACAAAACACTGAAGCTTTCTTT. This sequence encodes CAISERQQNTEAFF.